One and the same sample provided the 14 T cell receptor beta chains below, sequenced in a study of cytomegalovirus exposure and HLA in healthy donors. Use of 60 Vbeta and 13 Jbeta primers characterized the PCR. Clones were sequenced by immunoSEQ multiplex PCR, and TCRdb holds only the in-frame ones, with some missing. Of roughly 60,000 clones detected, about 83% appear once; the ten largest clones hold around 4.1%. Sequenced input: PBMCs. These receptors all come from a man younger than 40 in good health and CMV-seronegative.

This chain connects TRBV4-3 to TRBJ1-2; D unclear. V lost 4 bases and J lost 3, with 15 bases in between. The CDR3 has 15 residues. Per germline, CDR1 LGHNA and CDR2 YSLEER. The DNA of the CDR3 is TGCGCCAGCAGCCCTACCGGGAGTTGGGACTATGGCTACACCTTC. Translating gives CASSPTGSWDYGYTF.

This chain links TRBV4-2 with TRBJ2-2; 7 bases line up with TRBD2. CDR1 and CDR2 (germline): LGHNA, YNFKEQ. CDR3 size: 19 residues. V gave up 0 bases and J gave up 0 bases; unmatched junction bases: 10. The CDR3 DNA is TGTGCCAGCAGCCAAGATCATGGTAGCGGGCTATCGAACACCGGGGAGCTGTTTTTT. Its translation: CASSQDHGSGLSNTGELFF.

This chain connects TRBV4-3 to TRBJ2-7, with D possibly TRBD2 on 6 matching bases. Trimming took 1 base from V and 4 from J, leaving 17 bases between them. The germline V gene has CDR1 LGHNA and CDR2 YSLEER. The CDR3 extends over 16 amino acids. The CDR3 sequence: CASSQVRASGEYEQYF. The CDR3 DNA follows: TGCGCCAGCAGCCAAGTTAGGGCTTCGGGGGAATACGAGCAGTACTTC.

J is TRBJ2-1 and V is TRBV5-8; 9 bases map to TRBD2. J gave up 8 bases and V 0 bases, and 9 bases lay outside the gene matches. The germline V gene encodes CDR1 SGHTS and CDR2 YDEGEE. The CDR3 contains 16 residues. The CDR3: CASSLVGSGSGDEQFF. The CDR3, as DNA: TGTGCCAGCAGCTTGGTTGGTAGCGGGAGTGGGGATGAGCAGTTCTTC.

Note on this clone: The same CDR3 also results from other DNA sequences found in this sample. The rearrangement links TRBV6-5 to TRBJ2-1, with D tentatively TRBD1 (6 bases). CDR1 is MNHEY, CDR2 SVGAGI, per germline. The CDR3 extends over 14 amino acids. The ends were cut back, 11 bases at V and 6 bases at J, with 20 bases in the middle. The chain's CDR3 is CAARGTGRVNEQFF. CDR3 DNA: TGTGCCGCTAGGGGGACGGGGAGAGTCAATGAGCAGTTCTTC.

V is TRBV4-2 and J is TRBJ2-7, with TRBD2 matching 7 bases. V shed 1 base and J 5 bases; nucleotides not matched to a gene: 8. The CDR3 consists of 15 residues. Germline CDR1 and CDR2: LGHNA and YNFKEQ. The CDR3 region is CASSQGSGEGNEQYF. CDR3 bases: TGTGCCAGCAGCCAAGGGAGCGGGGAGGGGAACGAGCAGTACTTC.

This chain joins TRBV2 and TRBJ1-2; D uncertain. Deletions cut 5 bases from V and 5 bases from J, with 9 bases between. Germline V gene data show CDR1 as SNHLY and CDR2 as FYNNEI. This CDR3 region has 12 residues. The CDR3 nucleotides read TGTGCCAGCAGTCGGACTATATATGGCTACACCTTC. It yields the protein CASSRTIYGYTF.

This clone has a single count. This chain connects TRBV18 to TRBJ1-2, with 7 bases fitting TRBD1. V shed 3 bases and J 8 bases; nucleotides not matched to a gene: 12. The CDR3 contains 15 residues. Germline V gene lookup returns CDR1 KGHSH and CDR2 LQKENI. The CDR3 nucleotides are TGTGCCAGCTCACCCAACGCCGGGACAGCTTACGGCTACACCTTC. It encodes CASSPNAGTAYGYTF.

The chain combines TRBV11-2 with TRBJ1-5; no firm D call. Germline CDR1 is SGHAT and CDR2 is FQNNGV. V was trimmed by 0 bases and J by 7 bases, leaving 7 bases between them. The CDR3 has 13 amino acids. The CDR3 region is CASSLDTRQPQHF. For the CDR3, the DNA is TGTGCCAGCAGCTTAGATACGAGACAGCCCCAGCATTTT.

DNA of the CDR3: TGTGCCAGCAGCCCTCGCGGTGGAGGGGAGCTGTTTTTT. Amino acids: CASSPRGGGELFF. This chain connects TRBV7-7 to TRBJ2-2; D unclear. CDR1 and CDR2 (germline): SSHAT, FNYEAQ (reference sequence). The CDR3 is 13 amino acids. V lost 5 bases and J 8 bases, leaving 12 bases between the germline ends.

This chain uses TRBV29-1 with TRBJ1-1, with 11 bases aligning to TRBD1. CDR3 length equals 12 residues. J gave up 11 bases and V 6 bases, and 8 bases lay outside the gene matches. The germline CDR1 and CDR2 sequences are SQVTM and ANQGSEA. DNA for the CDR3: TGCAGCGTACTCGGGGGGGACAGGGGGGCTTTCTTT. This codes for CSVLGGDRGAFF.

The chain uses TRBV4-3 and TRBJ1-1, with TRBD1 as a possible D gene (5 bases). The V gene lost 0 bases and the J gene lost 8 bases, with 7 bases spanning the gap. There are 12 residues in the CDR3. The germline CDR1 and CDR2 sequences are LGHNA and YSLEER. DNA of the CDR3: TGCGCCAGCAGCCAAGATCGGGGGGAAGCTTTCTTT. Protein: CASSQDRGEAFF.

The CDR3 here is CASSFGTSGYDEQFF. In DNA, the CDR3 is TGTGCCAGCAGCTTCGGGACTAGCGGGTACGATGAGCAGTTCTTC. J is TRBJ2-1 and V is TRBV9; 12 nucleotides line up with TRBD2. Germline-derived CDR1 and CDR2 are SGDLS and YYNGEE. Trimming took 4 bases from V and 8 from J; bases not matched to a gene: 7. This CDR3 has 15 amino acids.

V gene TRBV10-2 combines with J gene TRBJ2-1; 11 bases are a match to TRBD2. The trim removed 1 base at V and 3 bases at J, leaving 2 bases unmatched. The CDR3 has 16 amino acids. CDR1 is WSHSY and CDR2 is SAAADI in the germline V gene. The CDR3 here is CASSELAGGLYNEQFF. CDR3 in DNA: TGCGCCAGCAGTGAGTTAGCGGGAGGGCTCTACAATGAGCAGTTCTTC.